Below are 28 T cell receptor beta chains sequenced from a single sample in a study of T cells after yellow fever vaccination (dated by TCRdb to about 2019). Library preparation was by 5' RACE. The sequencing machine was an Illumina HiSeq 2500. TCRdb trimmed public reads at Q25 via fastp, called clones via MiXCR and kept in-frame beta chains. Identical CDR3 protein sequences are pooled into one entry, listed with their most common genes and DNA. In this sample the table shows approximately 550,000 distinct CDR3 sequences, roughly 19% of which occur a single time. The ten largest clones capture roughly an eighth of the sample. The meaning of the sample's treatment or condition label: live attenuated yellow fever vaccine strain. The specimen comprised PBMCs, sampled 15 days after the yellow fever booster vaccination. The receptor source for this set is a man aged 25-40 years who received the YFV17D yellow fever vaccine.

This clonotype has more than one count but fewer than ten. The J gene is TRBJ2-1, the V gene TRBV7-9; D is possibly TRBD2 (5 bases). V was pared by 0 bases and J by 0 bases, with 9 bases between. CDR1 and CDR2 from the germline V gene are SEHNR and FQNEAQ (reference sequence). CDR3 length equals 16 residues. CDR3 sequence (DNA): TGTGCCAGCAGCTTAGCCGGGAAAAGCTCCTACAATGAGCAGTTCTTC. Its translation: CASSLAGKSSYNEQFF. Using reference TRBV7-9 and TRBJ2-1 for the parts outside the CDR3, the full variable domain is DTGVSQNPRHKITKRGQNVTFRCDPISEHNRLYWYRQTLGQGPEFLTYFQNEAQLEKSRLLSDRFSAERPKGSFSTLEIQRTEQGDSAMYLCASSLAGKSSYNEQFFGPGTRLTVL.

Many counts were recorded for this clonotype. The chain is built from TRBV5-1 and TRBJ2-1, with D hard to call. V lost 1 base, J lost 4 bases, and 9 bases lay in between. The CDR3 covers 14 residues. CDR1 is SGHRS, CDR2 YFSETQ, per germline. The CDR3 region is CASSLSQIYNEQFF. The CDR3 DNA reads as TGCGCCAGCAGCTTGTCCCAGATTTACAATGAGCAGTTCTTC.

The sample holds a few counts of this clonotype. The rearrangement uses TRBV7-8 and TRBJ2-2, with D uncertain. Germline V gene lookup returns CDR1 SGHVS and CDR2 FQNEAQ. The CDR3 loop spans 12 amino acids. Trimming cost V 0 bases and J 11 bases, with 7 bases left between them. The CDR3 reads CASSLAVLELFF. CDR3 in DNA: TGTGCCAGCAGCTTAGCTGTTCTAGAGCTGTTTTTT. Full variable domain (missing parts from reference TRBV7-8 and TRBJ2-2): GAGVSQSPRYKVAKRGQDVALRCDPISGHVSLFWYQQALGQGPEFLTYFQNEAQLDKSGLPSDRFFAERPEGSVSTLKIQRTQQEDSAVYLCASSLAVLELFFGEGSRLTVL.

This clonotype has only a few counts. V usage is TRBV14 and J usage is TRBJ2-7, with D uncertain. The CDR3 has 14 residues. CDR1 is SGHDN, CDR2 FVKESK, per germline. V lost 4 bases and J lost 4, with 14 bases in between. The CDR3 DNA reads TGTGCCAGCAGCCTAGGAGCAGAGATTTACGAGCAGTACTTC. As protein: CASSLGAEIYEQYF.

In this sample, this clonotype turned up many times. CDR3 nucleotide sequence: TGTGCCAGCAGCGCCGACCCTAGGGCAGATACGCAGTATTTT. Translation: CASSADPRADTQYF. The rearrangement uses TRBV9 and TRBJ2-3; D is uncertain. The germline gives CDR1 SGDLS, CDR2 YYNGEE. The CDR3 is 14 amino acids. V dropped 3 bases and J dropped 4 bases, with 12 bases sitting between them.

This chain joins TRBV5-1 and TRBJ2-1; 15 positions agree with TRBD2. The germline CDR1 and CDR2 sequences are SGHRS and YFSETQ. The CDR3 has 17 amino acids. The V segment lost 3 bases and the J segment 6 bases; nucleotides outside the gene matches: 7. The CDR3 sequence: CASSSGLAGGPRNEQFF. CDR3 nucleotides: TGCGCCAGCAGCTCTGGACTAGCGGGAGGGCCGCGCAATGAGCAGTTCTTC.

The chain joins TRBV6-5 to TRBJ1-1; 10 nucleotides align to TRBD1. The CDR3 has 17 amino acids. Trimming removed 1 base from V and 1 base from J; junction bases left unmatched: 6. CDR1 MNHEY and CDR2 SVGAGI come from the germline V gene. CDR3 loop: CASSYLRTGGRNTEAFF. DNA for the CDR3: TGTGCCAGCAGTTACTTGAGGACAGGGGGACGGAACACTGAAGCTTTCTTT.

This clonotype was counted a single time. The chain is built from TRBV12-5 and TRBJ2-3; D perhaps matches TRBD2 (7 bases). Germline lookup yields CDR1 LGHNT and CDR2 FRNRAP. This CDR3 region has 18 residues. V was trimmed by 4 bases and J by 0 bases, leaving 20 bases between them. The CDR3 loop is CASGWTLQGGTSTDTQYF. The CDR3, as DNA: TGTGCTAGTGGTTGGACTTTACAGGGAGGGACTAGCACAGATACGCAGTATTTT.

This clonotype was seen a handful of times. The V call is TRBV6-6, the J call TRBJ1-2, with D unclear. This CDR3 spans 12 amino acids. The V gene's germline CDR1 is MNHNY and CDR2 SVGAGI (reference sequence). Trimming removed 4 bases at V and 4 bases at J, with 7 bases between. CDR3 loop: CASSSDLYGYTF. The CDR3 bases are TGTGCCAGCAGTTCGGACCTCTATGGCTACACCTTC.

The rearrangement joins TRBV5-1 to TRBJ2-7; 7 nucleotides match TRBD1. The CDR3 loop spans 15 amino acids. Germline CDR1 SGHRS, CDR2 YFSETQ. The junction had 11 bases not matched to a gene; V was cut back by 5 bases and J by 3 bases. This chain's CDR3 is CASRVGGERFYEQYF. As DNA, the CDR3 is TGCGCCAGCAGGGTAGGGGGCGAAAGGTTCTACGAGCAGTACTTC.

This clonotype came up a few times. This sequence joins TRBV6-2 or TRBV6-3 and TRBJ2-3; unclear D gene. Trimming shortened V by 4 bases and J by 8 bases, and 13 bases separated the two germline ends. This CDR3 contains 13 residues. The V gene's germline CDR1 is MNHEY and CDR2 SVGEGT. CDR3 residues: CASSSLGLSTQYF. DNA of the CDR3: TGTGCCAGCAGTTCCCTTGGGCTGAGTACGCAGTATTTT.

This chain uses TRBV29-1 with TRBJ1-4, with D possibly being TRBD1 (5 bases). This CDR3 has 13 amino acids. CDR1 and CDR2 from the germline V gene are SQVTM and ANQGSEA. Trimming took off 7 bases at V and 2 bases at J, with 11 bases between the two ends. The CDR3 sequence: CSARQLTNEKLFF. The CDR3 DNA reads TGCAGCGCCAGACAGTTGACTAATGAAAAACTGTTTTTT.

V usage is TRBV30 and J usage is TRBJ2-6, with D possibly TRBD2 on 5 matching bases. Trimming left V 3 bases short and J 2 bases short, with 17 bases between. The CDR3 consists of 17 residues. The germline V gene has CDR1 GTSNPN and CDR2 SVGIG (reference sequence). The CDR3 coding sequence is TGTGCCTGGAGAAGAGGGTTTGGGTCAACTGGGGCCAACGTCCTGACTTTC. Encoded protein: CAWRRGFGSTGANVLTF.

This clonotype was seen a handful of times. The V and J genes are TRBV7-2 and TRBJ2-2, with 11 bases matching TRBD2. Germline values: CDR1 SGHTA, CDR2 FQGNSA. CDR3 length: 16 residues. The V gene end was trimmed by 5 bases and the J gene end by 5 bases; junction bases not matched to a gene: 7. CDR3 DNA: TGTGCCAGCAGCCGAACCGGACTAGCGGGTACCGGGGAGCTGTTTTTT. It is translated as CASSRTGLAGTGELFF. Filled out from reference TRBV7-2 and TRBJ2-2, the complete variable domain reads GAGVSQSPSNKVTEKGKDVELRCDPISGHTALYWYRQSLGQGLEFLIYFQGNSAPDKSGLPSDRFSAERTGGSVSTLTIQRTQQEDSAVYLCASSRTGLAGTGELFFGEGSRLTVL.

The genes are TRBV20-1 and TRBJ2-7; D possibly corresponds to TRBD2 (5 bases). The CDR3 runs 14 residues. The V end lost 6 bases, the J end lost 6 bases, and 21 bases lay between the germline ends. Germline V lookup: CDR1 DFQATT, CDR2 SNEGSKA (reference sequence). This chain's CDR3 is CSASLPGSWGEQYF. The CDR3 DNA follows: TGCAGTGCCAGCCTCCCGGGGTCATGGGGCGAGCAGTACTTC.

V and J are TRBV7-2 and TRBJ1-2; D remains ambiguous. Germline V gene lookup returns CDR1 SGHTA and CDR2 FQGNSA. The CDR3 has 13 amino acids. V dropped 5 bases and J dropped 3 bases, with 10 bases sitting between them. The CDR3 nucleotides read TGTGCCAGCAGCGCAGCGGTTGACTATGGCTACACCTTC. It translates to CASSAAVDYGYTF.

The rearrangement uses TRBV20-1 and TRBJ2-3; 11 nucleotides line up with TRBD1. Germline values: CDR1 DFQATT, CDR2 SNEGSKA (reference sequence). This CDR3 comprises 14 residues. V lost 6 bases, J lost 1 base, and 3 bases stayed unmatched. DNA for the CDR3: TGCAGTGCCAAGGGACAGGGGGGCACAGATACGCAGTATTTT. Residues: CSAKGQGGTDTQYF.

In its sample, this clonotype was seen a few times. The genes are TRBV11-2 and TRBJ2-7, with D uncertain. Germline V gene data show CDR1 as SGHAT and CDR2 as FQNNGV. The CDR3 is 14 amino acids. V lost 3 bases and J 1 base, leaving 10 bases between the germline ends. In DNA, the CDR3 is TGTGCCAGCAGCTTTTTGGGAAAGTCCTACGAGCAGTACTTC. Protein sequence: CASSFLGKSYEQYF.

There are a few counts of this clonotype. This chain uses TRBV6-6 with TRBJ2-5; D perhaps matches TRBD1 (5 bases). The V end lost 6 bases, the J end lost 5 bases, and 10 bases lay between the germline ends. This CDR3 region has 12 residues. Germline lookup yields CDR1 MNHNY and CDR2 SVGAGI (reference sequence). CDR3 nucleotides: TGTGCCAGCAGAAAGGGGTGGGAGACCCAGTACTTC. As protein: CASRKGWETQYF.

There are a few counts of this clonotype. The chain links TRBV20-1 to TRBJ2-7, with unresolved D. V was cut by 2 bases and J by 3 bases, with 11 bases left in between. The CDR3 contains 13 residues. Germline assignment: CDR1 DFQATT and CDR2 SNEGSKA (reference sequence). The CDR3 DNA reads TGCAGTGCTAGAATCCGGAGCCGCTACGAGCAGTACTTC. It translates to CSARIRSRYEQYF.

This sequence joins TRBV10-3 and TRBJ1-3; TRBD1 might be the D (5 bases). The CDR3 extends over 13 amino acids. Germline values: CDR1 ENHRY, CDR2 SYGVKD. V was pared by 6 bases and J by 2 bases, with 8 bases between. The CDR3 protein is CAISGTPGNTIYF. The CDR3 coding sequence is TGTGCCATCAGCGGGACCCCTGGAAACACCATATATTTT.

V is TRBV5-1 and J is TRBJ2-1; D unresolved. V was cut by 0 bases and J by 6 bases, with 10 bases left in between. Germline CDR1 and CDR2: SGHRS and YFSETQ. The CDR3 is 14 amino acids. The CDR3, as DNA: TGCGCCAGCAGCTTGGTTCAACTACCCAATGAGCAGTTCTTC. Translation gives CASSLVQLPNEQFF.

The chain is built from TRBV6-5 and TRBJ2-5; D unresolved. The V end lost 1 base, the J end lost 1 base, and 7 bases lay between the germline ends. CDR1 MNHEY and CDR2 SVGAGI come from the germline V gene. The CDR3 runs 14 residues. Here the CDR3 DNA reads TGTGCCAGCAGTTACTTGAGTCCCCAAGAGACCCAGTACTTC. Encoded protein: CASSYLSPQETQYF.

The sample holds a few counts of this clonotype. The CDR3 loop is CASRGGPNEQFF. Here the CDR3 DNA reads TGTGCCAGCAGAGGAGGGCCCAATGAGCAGTTCTTC. The chain carries TRBV12-3 or TRBV12-4 and TRBJ2-1, with D maybe TRBD2 (6 bases). V was trimmed by 6 bases and J by 6 bases, leaving 9 bases between them. CDR3 length equals 12 residues.

Only a few counts were recorded for this clonotype. V and J are TRBV12-3 or TRBV12-4 and TRBJ2-1; 7 bases line up with TRBD2. There are 15 residues in the CDR3. J was trimmed by 5 bases and V by 6 bases; bases with no gene match: 10. The CDR3 reads CASSPNTGGHNEQFF. The CDR3 region has the DNA TGTGCCAGCAGCCCAAACACGGGAGGACACAATGAGCAGTTCTTC.

This chain connects TRBV10-3 to TRBJ2-5; 10 bases align to TRBD1. The CDR3 has 15 amino acids. Unmatched junction bases numbered 1, after V lost 1 base and J lost 2 bases. Germline loops: CDR1 ENHRY, CDR2 SYGVKD. CDR3 amino acids: CAISEWDRGQETQYF. The CDR3 coding sequence is TGTGCCATCAGTGAGTGGGACAGGGGACAAGAGACCCAGTACTTC.

This clonotype showed up just a few times. The rearrangement joins TRBV7-2 to TRBJ2-1; D may be TRBD2 (5 bases). This CDR3 has 15 amino acids. V was shortened by 1 base and J by 6 bases, with 13 bases between the two germline ends. Germline V gene sequence: CDR1 SGHTA, CDR2 FQGNSA. Here the CDR3 DNA reads TGTGCCAGCAGCTTAGGGCCGGGGAGTGGCAATGAGCAGTTCTTC. Translation gives CASSLGPGSGNEQFF.

This clonotype has only a few counts. The V and J genes are TRBV7-6 and TRBJ2-1; unclear D gene. With 4 bases removed from V and 4 bases from J, the gap between germline ends came to 11 bases. Germline values: CDR1 SGHVS, CDR2 FNYEAQ. The CDR3 totals 14 residues. CDR3 loop: CASSYPSHYNEQFF. In DNA form, the CDR3 reads TGTGCCAGCAGCTACCCGTCCCATTACAATGAGCAGTTCTTC.